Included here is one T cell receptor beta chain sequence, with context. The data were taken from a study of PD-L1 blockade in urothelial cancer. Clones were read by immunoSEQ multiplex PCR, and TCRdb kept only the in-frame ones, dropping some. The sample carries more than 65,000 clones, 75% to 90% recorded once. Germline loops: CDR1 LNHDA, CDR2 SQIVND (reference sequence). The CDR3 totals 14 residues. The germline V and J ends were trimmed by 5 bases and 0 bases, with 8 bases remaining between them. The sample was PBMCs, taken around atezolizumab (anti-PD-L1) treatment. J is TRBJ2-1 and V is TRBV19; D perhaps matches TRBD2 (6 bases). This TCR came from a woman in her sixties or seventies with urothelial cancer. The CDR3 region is CASSGGSSYNEQFF. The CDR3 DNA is TGTGCCAGTAGTGGGGGGAGCTCCTACAATGAGCAGTTCTTC.